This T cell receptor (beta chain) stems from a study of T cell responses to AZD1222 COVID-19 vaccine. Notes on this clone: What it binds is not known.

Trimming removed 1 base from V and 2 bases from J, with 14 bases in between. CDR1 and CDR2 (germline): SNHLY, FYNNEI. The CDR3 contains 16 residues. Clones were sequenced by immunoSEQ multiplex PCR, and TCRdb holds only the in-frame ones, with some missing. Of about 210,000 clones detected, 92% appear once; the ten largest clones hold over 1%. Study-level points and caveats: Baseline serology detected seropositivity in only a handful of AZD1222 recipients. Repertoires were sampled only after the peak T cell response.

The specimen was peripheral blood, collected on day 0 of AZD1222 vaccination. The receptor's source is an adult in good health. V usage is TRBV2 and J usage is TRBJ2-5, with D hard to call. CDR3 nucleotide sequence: TGTGCCAGCAGTGAAGTGACGTCTTCTTCACAAGAGACCCAGTACTTC. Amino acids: CASSEVTSSSQETQYF.